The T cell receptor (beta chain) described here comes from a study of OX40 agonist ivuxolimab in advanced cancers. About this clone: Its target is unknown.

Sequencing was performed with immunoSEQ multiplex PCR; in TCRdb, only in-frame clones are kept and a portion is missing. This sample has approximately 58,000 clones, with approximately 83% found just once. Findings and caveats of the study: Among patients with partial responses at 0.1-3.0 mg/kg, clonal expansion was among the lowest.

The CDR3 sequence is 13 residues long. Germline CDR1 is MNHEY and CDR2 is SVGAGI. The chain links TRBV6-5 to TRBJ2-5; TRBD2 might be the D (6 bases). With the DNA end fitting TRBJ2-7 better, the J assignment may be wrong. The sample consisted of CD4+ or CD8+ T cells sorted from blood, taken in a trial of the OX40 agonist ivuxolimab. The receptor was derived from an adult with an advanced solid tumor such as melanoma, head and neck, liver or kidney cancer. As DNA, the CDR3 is TGTGCCAGCTTCGGGGGACCCTCCTACGAGCAGTACTTC. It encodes CASFGGPSYEQYF.